One and the same sample provided the 5 T cell receptor beta chains below, sequenced in a study of T cell clonality in common variable immunodeficiency. The study's findings and limits: In common variable immunodeficiency, TCR beta chains reportedly carried fewer deletions and N-nucleotide insertions.

Antigen specificity for these receptors is unknown. Produced via immunoSEQ multiplex PCR; TCRdb's table is partial and in-frame only. This table holds roughly 16,000 clones. Sequences were obtained from peripheral blood mononuclear cells. The source of these receptors is a human donor with common variable immunodeficiency.

On this clone: The read terminates 3 residues ahead of where the CDR3 ends, so the germline J gene completes it. The J gene is TRBJ2-5, the V gene TRBV6-2 or TRBV6-3, with D perhaps matching TRBD1 (5 bases). V lost 10 bases and J lost 1, with 19 bases in between. The CDR3 spans 15 residues. Germline lookup yields CDR1 MNHEY and CDR2 SVGEGT. The CDR3 sequence: CATVSPTATQETQYF. Incomplete CDR3 DNA: TGTGCCACCGTAAGTCCGACAGCTACCCAAGAGACC.

On this clone: The read halts 3 residues ahead of the CDR3 end, with the missing end drawn from the germline J gene. V gene TRBV18 combines with J gene TRBJ2-1, with TRBD1 matching over 7 bases. The germline V gene has CDR1 KGHSH and CDR2 LQKENI. The CDR3 contains 17 residues. After removal of 6 bases from V and 2 bases from J, the junction contained 13 bases not matched to a gene. CDR3 DNA, as far as it was read: TGTGCCAGCTCGCCTCGATTGGGACAGCGGACCTACAATGAG. This gives the protein CASSPRLGQRTYNE. In full, the CDR3 reads CASSPRLGQRTYNEQFF.

Details on this clone: The sequence runs out 3 residues before the end of the CDR3; the remainder is reconstructed from the germline J gene. The chain employs TRBV5-1 and TRBJ1-4; a possible D gene is TRBD1 (6 bases). Germline loops: CDR1 SGHRS, CDR2 YFSETQ. The ends were cut back, 2 bases at V and 7 bases at J, with 15 bases in the middle. CDR3 length: 15 residues. The CDR3 spells CASSLVAGGGEKLFF. The CDR3 DNA, read in part, is TGCGCCAGCAGCTTAGTGGCAGGAGGGGGTGAAAAA.

Note on this clone: Read data end 3 residues before the CDR3 end; the end is taken from the germline J gene. V gene TRBV14 combines with J gene TRBJ2-7; 15 bases align to TRBD2. Germline values: CDR1 SGHDN, CDR2 FVKESK. This CDR3 has 20 residues. V dropped 4 bases and J dropped 2; count of bases not matched to a gene: 15. The CDR3 reads CASSRQGLAGGLYPPYEQYF. The part of the CDR3 DNA that was read is TGTGCCAGCAGCCGACAAGGACTAGCGGGAGGGTTGTATCCCCCCTACGAG. The whole variable domain, filled in from reference TRBV14 and TRBJ2-7, reads EAGVTQFPSHSVIEKGQTVTLRCDPISGHDNLYWYRRVMGKEIKFLLHFVKESKQDESGMPNNRFLAERTGGTYSTLKVQPAELEDSGVYFCASSRQGLAGGLYPPYEQYFGPGTRLTVT.

Concerning this clone: The read terminates 3 residues before the CDR3 end, so the remaining end is supplied by the germline J gene. V and J are TRBV7-2 and TRBJ2-5; D uncertain. V was cut by 2 bases and J by 1 base, with 5 bases left in between. The CDR3 sequence is 13 residues long. Looked up from germline, CDR1 is SGHTA and CDR2 is FQGNSA. The covered CDR3 bases are TGTGCCAGCAGCTTACAAATCCAAGAGACC. Its protein product is CASSLQIQET. The full CDR3 reads CASSLQIQETQYF. The full variable domain, in which reference TRBV7-2 and TRBJ2-5 provide the parts outside the CDR3, is GAGVSQSPSNKVTEKGKDVELRCDPISGHTALYWYRQSLGQGLEFLIYFQGNSAPDKSGLPSDRFSAERTGGSVSTLTIQRTQQEDSAVYLCASSLQIQETQYFGPGTRLLVL.